These T cell receptor beta chains were read from a single sample in a study of blood T cell repertoires in COVID-19. The data were produced by immunoSEQ multiplex PCR, yet TCRdb's version contains in-frame clones alone and is incomplete. The sample holds 150,000 or so clones; around 80% are singletons and the top ten take roughly 0.58%. The sample was peripheral blood. These receptor sequences come from a man aged 55 to 70 with acute or convalescent COVID-19. Each CDR3 is given with its conserved first and last residue. The order of the fields is V gene, J gene, D gene, clone size, CDR3 protein, CDR3 DNA. The D gene is left open where the match is weak. Not every row has a clone size; where given, it reads once, few, many or a size class.

V gene: TRBV18; J gene: TRBJ1-1; D gene: -; clone size: -; CDR3 protein: CASSPTVKNTEAFF; CDR3 DNA: TGTGCCAGCTCACCGACAGTAAAGAACACTGAAGCTTTCTTT
V gene: TRBV6-5; J gene: TRBJ1-3; D gene: -; clone size: -; CDR3 protein: CAGQLGGSGNTIYF; CDR3 DNA: TGTGCCGGACAGTTGGGGGGGTCTGGAAACACCATATATTTT
V gene: TRBV6-2/TRBV6-3; J gene: TRBJ2-7; D gene: -; clone size: -; CDR3 protein: CASSSAVSYEQYF; CDR3 DNA: TGTGCCAGCAGTTCCGCGGTCTCCTACGAGCAGTACTTC
V gene: TRBV6-5; J gene: TRBJ2-7; D gene: TRBD1; clone size: once; CDR3 protein: CASRGDRGGPREQYF; CDR3 DNA: TGTGCCAGCCGGGGGGACAGGGGGGGTCCGAGGGAGCAGTACTTC
V gene: TRBV19; J gene: TRBJ2-2; D gene: TRBD2; clone size: -; CDR3 protein: CASTIGGPSGRPGELFF; CDR3 DNA: TGTGCCAGTACCATAGGTGGCCCTAGCGGGAGGCCCGGGGAGCTGTTTTTT
V gene: TRBV6-2/TRBV6-3; J gene: TRBJ2-2; D gene: -; clone size: -; CDR3 protein: CASSYPPGELFF; CDR3 DNA: TGTGCCAGCAGTTACCCTCCCGGGGAGCTGTTTTTT
V gene: TRBV19; J gene: TRBJ1-3; D gene: -; clone size: -; CDR3 protein: CASSIEVDRNSGNTIYF; CDR3 DNA: TGTGCCAGTAGTATAGAGGTGGACAGAAACTCTGGAAACACCATATATTTT
V gene: TRBV20-1; J gene: TRBJ1-2; D gene: -; clone size: once; CDR3 protein: CSASVELYGYTF; CDR3 DNA: TGCAGTGCTAGTGTAGAACTTTATGGCTACACCTTC
V gene: TRBV7-3; J gene: TRBJ2-3; D gene: -; clone size: -; CDR3 protein: CASSLAQTDTQYF; CDR3 DNA: TGTGCCAGCAGCTTAGCACAGACAGATACGCAGTATTTT
V gene: TRBV18; J gene: TRBJ2-5; D gene: TRBD2; clone size: -; CDR3 protein: CASSTTGGETQYF; CDR3 DNA: TGTGCCAGCTCAACCACGGGAGGGGAGACCCAGTACTTC
V gene: TRBV6-6; J gene: TRBJ2-7; D gene: -; clone size: -; CDR3 protein: CASSDGGSYEQYF; CDR3 DNA: TGTGCCAGCAGCGATGGCGGATCCTACGAGCAGTACTTC
V gene: TRBV19; J gene: TRBJ2-2; D gene: -; clone size: once; CDR3 protein: CASSTGRTLVAGELFF; CDR3 DNA: TGTGCCAGTAGTACGGGAAGGACGCTTGTGGCCGGGGAGCTGTTTTTT
V gene: TRBV2; J gene: TRBJ2-1; D gene: TRBD2; clone size: -; CDR3 protein: CASSEALRGTRGNEQFF; CDR3 DNA: TGTGCCAGCAGTGAAGCGCTTCGGGGGACTAGGGGCAATGAGCAGTTCTTC
V gene: TRBV7-3; J gene: TRBJ1-5; D gene: -; clone size: once; CDR3 protein: CASSQSGGQPQHF; CDR3 DNA: TGTGCCAGCAGCCAGTCCGGAGGTCAGCCCCAGCATTTT
V gene: TRBV27; J gene: TRBJ1-1; D gene: -; clone size: -; CDR3 protein: CASSFRGANTEAFF; CDR3 DNA: TGTGCCAGCAGTTTCCGGGGGGCGAACACTGAAGCTTTCTTT
V gene: TRBV7-2; J gene: TRBJ2-5; D gene: -; clone size: -; CDR3 protein: CASSLGSRETQYF; CDR3 DNA: TGTGCCAGCAGCTTAGGTAGTCGGGAGACCCAGTACTTC
V gene: TRBV27; J gene: TRBJ2-1; D gene: -; clone size: -; CDR3 protein: CASTPLASRGNEQFF; CDR3 DNA: TGTGCCAGCACTCCTCTAGCGAGTAGAGGTAATGAGCAGTTCTTC
V gene: TRBV10-3; J gene: TRBJ2-7; D gene: TRBD2; clone size: -; CDR3 protein: CAISEQAGGPFEQYF; CDR3 DNA: TGTGCCATCAGTGAACAGGCGGGGGGGCCGTTCGAGCAGTACTTC
V gene: TRBV9; J gene: TRBJ2-1; D gene: -; clone size: few; CDR3 protein: CASSVDWAAYNEQFF; CDR3 DNA: TGTGCCAGCAGCGTAGACTGGGCCGCATACAATGAGCAGTTCTTC
V gene: TRBV19; J gene: TRBJ2-7; D gene: TRBD1; clone size: -; CDR3 protein: CASSKGATYEQYF; CDR3 DNA: TGTGCCAGTAGTAAGGGGGCGACCTACGAGCAGTACTTC
V gene: TRBV30; J gene: TRBJ1-5; D gene: -; clone size: -; CDR3 protein: CAWSVLGENQPQHF; CDR3 DNA: TGTGCCTGGAGTGTACTCGGGGAGAATCAGCCCCAGCATTTT
V gene: TRBV5-4; J gene: TRBJ2-2; D gene: -; clone size: -; CDR3 protein: CASSTRGIAGELFF; CDR3 DNA: TGTGCCAGCAGTACCCGAGGGATAGCCGGGGAGCTGTTTTTT
V gene: TRBV9; J gene: TRBJ2-3; D gene: -; clone size: -; CDR3 protein: CASSVTGDPTDTQYF; CDR3 DNA: TGTGCCAGCAGCGTAACTGGTGATCCCACAGATACGCAGTATTTT
V gene: TRBV19; J gene: TRBJ1-4; D gene: -; clone size: -; CDR3 protein: CASSYRRATNEKLFF; CDR3 DNA: TGTGCCAGTAGTTACCGGAGGGCAACTAATGAAAAACTGTTTTTT
V gene: TRBV6-4; J gene: TRBJ2-1; D gene: -; clone size: few; CDR3 protein: CASSSEGGNNEQFF; CDR3 DNA: TGTGCCAGCAGTAGCGAAGGCGGTAACAATGAGCAGTTCTTC
V gene: TRBV28; J gene: TRBJ2-1; D gene: -; clone size: -; CDR3 protein: CASLTSRGSYNEQFF; CDR3 DNA: TGTGCCAGCCTAACCTCTAGAGGTAGCTACAATGAGCAGTTCTTC
V gene: TRBV7-9; J gene: TRBJ1-4; D gene: -; clone size: -; CDR3 protein: CASSLAGANEKLFF; CDR3 DNA: TGTGCCAGCAGCTTAGCAGGGGCTAATGAAAAACTGTTTTTT
V gene: TRBV7-4; J gene: TRBJ2-7; D gene: -; clone size: -; CDR3 protein: CASSFDKEQYEQYF; CDR3 DNA: TGTGCCAGCAGCTTCGACAAGGAACAATACGAGCAGTACTTC
V gene: TRBV23-1; J gene: TRBJ2-5; D gene: TRBD1; clone size: -; CDR3 protein: CASSHETGEETQYF; CDR3 DNA: TGCGCCAGCAGTCATGAGACAGGGGAAGAGACCCAGTACTTC
V gene: TRBV12-5; J gene: TRBJ1-3; D gene: TRBD1; clone size: once; CDR3 protein: CASGSGQGLTGNTIYF; CDR3 DNA: TGTGCTAGTGGTTCCGGACAGGGGTTAACTGGAAACACCATATATTTT
V gene: TRBV7-2; J gene: TRBJ2-5; D gene: TRBD2; clone size: -; CDR3 protein: CASSPGTSGSPWETQYF; CDR3 DNA: TGTGCCAGCAGCCCCGGGACTAGCGGGAGCCCGTGGGAGACCCAGTACTTC
V gene: TRBV7-9; J gene: TRBJ2-7; D gene: -; clone size: -; CDR3 protein: CASSTPRTYIDSYEQYF; CDR3 DNA: TGTGCCAGCAGCACCCCACGGACATACATCGACTCCTACGAGCAGTACTTC